Listed here are 27 T cell receptor beta chains from one sample, sequenced in a study of cytotoxic CD8 clonotypes in ibrutinib-treated CLL (dated by TCRdb to the early 2020s). The library was made by the immunoSEQ multiplex PCR assay. TCRdb provides this immuneACCESS table in a form limited to in-frame rearrangements. Some clones are lacking; in checked studies, under half of them reflect an unresolved V gene, and why the rest are absent is not known. In all, the sample holds approximately 53,000 clones, and over 65% of those were seen once. The ten largest make up 20% of the sample. Per the publication, the time point label means: less than 30 months on ibrutinib. This sample comprised PBMCs, obtained after 24 months of ibrutinib treatment. The receptor source for this set is a human donor with chronic lymphocytic leukemia.

The genes are TRBV30 and TRBJ1-2; D is undetermined. The V gene lost 5 bases and the J gene lost 8 bases, with 12 bases spanning the gap. CDR1 GTSNPN and CDR2 SVGIG come from the germline V gene (reference sequence). The CDR3 loop spans 11 amino acids. The CDR3 coding sequence is TGTGCCTGGCAGTCGATGGGCGGCTACACCTTC. Its translation is CAWQSMGGYTF. Drawing the rest from reference TRBV30 and TRBJ1-2, the complete variable domain is SQTIHQWPATLVQPVGSPLSLECTVEGTSNPNLYWYRQAAGRGLQLLFYSVGIGQISSEVPQNLSASRPQDRQFILSSKKLLLSDSGFYLCAWQSMGGYTFGSGTRLTVV.

The J gene is TRBJ2-7, the V gene TRBV6-1, with 10 bases matching TRBD2. CDR3 length equals 15 residues. The J segment lost 2 bases and the V segment lost 1 base, leaving 2 bases of the junction unmatched. Germline values: CDR1 MNHNS, CDR2 SASEGT. The CDR3 sequence: CASSEELAGAYEQYF. DNA of the CDR3: TGTGCCAGCAGTGAAGAGCTAGCGGGGGCCTACGAGCAGTACTTC.

The rearrangement links TRBV30 to TRBJ2-1; 14 nucleotides match TRBD2. This CDR3 has 13 residues. The ends lost 6 bases at V and 7 bases at J; junction bases unmatched: 2. Germline-derived CDR1 and CDR2 are GTSNPN and SVGIG (reference sequence). In nucleotides, the CDR3 is TGTGCCTGCGGGACTAGCGGGAGTAATGAGCAGTTCTTC. Translation gives CACGTSGSNEQFF.

This rearrangement joins TRBV30 to TRBJ1-1; tentative D call: TRBD1 (5 bases). V lost 2 bases and J lost 1, with 8 bases in between. Per germline, CDR1 GTSNPN and CDR2 SVGIG (reference sequence). This CDR3 spans 13 amino acids. The CDR3 sequence is CAWSMGTNTEAFF. CDR3 sequence (DNA): TGTGCCTGGAGTATGGGGACGAACACTGAAGCTTTCTTT.

The V and J genes are TRBV13 and TRBJ2-3; 7 bases align to TRBD1. The CDR3 contains 15 residues. V lost 2 bases, J lost 4 bases, and 6 bases stayed unmatched. Per the germline V gene, CDR1 is PRHDT and CDR2 is FYEKMQ (reference sequence). The CDR3, as DNA: TGTGCCAGCAGCTTAAACAGGGGTCGCGCAGATACGCAGTATTTT. The encoded protein is CASSLNRGRADTQYF. The entire variable domain, with the rest obtained from reference TRBV13 and TRBJ2-3, is as follows: AAGVIQSPRHLIKEKRETATLKCYPIPRHDTVYWYQQGPGQDPQFLISFYEKMQSDKGSIPDRFSAQQFSDYHSELNMSSLELGDSALYFCASSLNRGRADTQYFGPGTRLTVL.

This clone occurred once. The V gene is TRBV28, the J gene TRBJ2-1; TRBD2 aligns across 7 bases. The CDR3 is made up of 14 amino acids. Losses at the gene ends were 5 bases for V and 4 bases for J; bases not matched to a gene: 5. Per the germline V gene, CDR1 is MDHEN and CDR2 is SYDVKM. The CDR3 is CASSEAGRYNEQFF. The CDR3 coding sequence is TGTGCCAGCAGTGAAGCGGGACGATACAATGAGCAGTTCTTC.

The chain recombines TRBV18 with TRBJ2-7; maybe TRBD1 (5 bases). The CDR3 loop spans 12 amino acids. CDR1 is KGHSH, CDR2 LQKENI, per germline. V lost 5 bases, J lost 4 bases, and 9 bases lay in between. This chain's CDR3 is CASSSTDYEQYF. The DNA for the CDR3 is TGTGCCAGCTCATCGACAGATTACGAGCAGTACTTC.

The V gene is TRBV6-5, the J gene TRBJ2-1; D gene uncertain. CDR1 and CDR2 from the germline V gene are MNHEY and SVGAGI. This CDR3 region has 12 residues. V was shortened by 2 bases and J by 10 bases, with 9 bases between the two germline ends. The CDR3 bases are TGTGCCAGCAGTTACCGAGCCCAGGAGCAGTTCTTC. This translates into CASSYRAQEQFF.

The chain employs TRBV18 and TRBJ2-7, with D unresolved. The germline CDR1 and CDR2 sequences are KGHSH and LQKENI. Trimming left V 0 bases short and J 3 bases short, with 9 bases between. This CDR3 is 14 amino acids long. CDR3 residues: CASSPPAKIYEQYF. CDR3 nucleotides: TGTGCCAGCTCACCACCGGCGAAGATCTACGAGCAGTACTTC.

V and J are TRBV29-1 and TRBJ2-7; D is uncertain. The germline CDR1 and CDR2 sequences are SQVTM and ANQGSEA. The CDR3 totals 11 residues. Between the trimmed V and J ends, which lost 6 bases and 3 bases, there was a span of 9 bases. The CDR3 here is CSVAGSYEQYF. In DNA, the CDR3 is TGCAGCGTGGCTGGCAGCTACGAGCAGTACTTC.

CDR3 loop: CASSMIGQGYEQYF. Here the CDR3 DNA reads TGTGCCAGCAGCATGATCGGACAGGGCTACGAGCAGTACTTC. The J gene is TRBJ2-7, the V gene TRBV7-9, with TRBD1 matching 8 bases. Trimming took 5 bases from V and 3 from J; bases not matched to a gene: 6. The CDR3 loop spans 14 amino acids. CDR1 is SEHNR and CDR2 is FQNEAQ in the germline V gene (reference sequence).

V and J are TRBV28 and TRBJ2-1; 9 bases match TRBD2. Trimming cost V 6 bases and J 4 bases; bases outside gene matches: 7. CDR1 is MDHEN and CDR2 is SYDVKM in the germline V gene. This CDR3 comprises 15 residues. The CDR3 DNA sequence: TGTGCCAGCAGCTTAGCGGGAGTGGGGTACAATGAGCAGTTCTTC. Translated, it gives CASSLAGVGYNEQFF.

The gene calls are TRBV27 and TRBJ2-2; 15 bases are shared with TRBD2. The germline CDR1 and CDR2 sequences are MNHEY and SMNVEV (reference sequence). V lost 8 bases to trimming and J lost 8 bases; unmatched junction nucleotides: 9. The CDR3 contains 16 residues. CDR3 region: CASSRGLAGGRGELFF. CDR3 DNA sequence: TGTGCCAGCTCGCGGGGACTAGCGGGAGGAAGGGGGGAGCTGTTTTTT.

V gene TRBV13 combines with J gene TRBJ1-1; D uncertain. V lost 1 base, J lost 11 bases, and 11 bases lay in between. The germline V gene encodes CDR1 PRHDT and CDR2 FYEKMQ (reference sequence). CDR3 length: 12 residues. CDR3: CASSLAPSAAFF. The CDR3 DNA follows: TGTGCCAGCAGCTTAGCCCCATCCGCCGCTTTCTTT.

This clone has a handful of counts. The chain uses TRBV21-1 and TRBJ1-1; the table calls TRBD1, which could not be checked here. TRBV21-1 is termed a pseudogene. This CDR3 has 17 amino acids. The CDR3: CASSKANLQGLGTEAFF. The DNA of the CDR3 is TGTGCCAGCAGCAAAGCGAACCTTCAGGGGTTGGGGACTGAAGCTTTCTTT.

The J gene is TRBJ2-3, the V gene TRBV5-4; D might be TRBD2 (5 bases). The germline V gene encodes CDR1 SGHNT and CDR2 YYREEE (reference sequence). The CDR3 sequence is 13 residues long. The V and J ends lost 1 base and 4 bases respectively, with 7 bases between them. CDR3 DNA: TGTGCCAGCAGCTTGCGGGGTCCAGATACGCAGTATTTT. It yields the protein CASSLRGPDTQYF.

The chain joins TRBV19 to TRBJ2-1; TRBD2 agrees at 8 bases. CDR3 length: 15 amino acids. Germline V CDR1 and CDR2: LNHDA, SQIVND (reference sequence). J lost 10 bases, V lost 3 bases, and 11 bases had no gene match. The CDR3 DNA follows: TGTGCCAGTAGTATTCGTAGCGGGAAAAGGGTCGAGCAGTTCTTC. Encoded protein: CASSIRSGKRVEQFF.

This clone was counted between two and nine times. V gene TRBV6-1 combines with J gene TRBJ2-5; maybe TRBD2 (5 bases). V lost 6 bases and J 7 bases, leaving 12 bases between the germline ends. The germline V gene encodes CDR1 MNHNS and CDR2 SASEGT. CDR3 size: 12 residues. The CDR3 DNA sequence: TGTGCCAGCAGGGACTCTCAAAGGACCCAGTACTTC. It yields the protein CASRDSQRTQYF.

The rearrangement links TRBV7-9 to TRBJ1-1; D might be TRBD1 (5 bases). The V end lost 4 bases, the J end lost 3 bases, and 9 bases lay between the germline ends. CDR1 SEHNR and CDR2 FQNEAQ come from the germline V gene (reference sequence). The CDR3 has 13 amino acids. The CDR3 loop reads CASSYTGDTEAFF. The CDR3, as DNA: TGTGCCAGCAGCTATACAGGAGACACTGAAGCTTTCTTT.

The chain links TRBV11-2 to TRBJ1-1, with unresolved D. The CDR3 runs to 11 residues. Looked up from germline, CDR1 is SGHAT and CDR2 is FQNNGV. V was clipped by 3 bases and J by 5 bases, with 4 bases between them. For the CDR3, the DNA is TGTGCCAGCAGCTTCACTACTGAAGCTTTCTTT. Translated, it gives CASSFTTEAFF.

This clone was picked up a small number of times. This chain links TRBV30 with TRBJ1-2; no reliable D call. The CDR3 sequence is 12 residues long. V was trimmed by 4 bases and J by 2 bases, leaving 8 bases between them. In germline, CDR1 is GTSNPN, CDR2 SVGIG (reference sequence). The CDR3 DNA is TGTGCCTGGAATCCAGGCAACTATGGCTACACCTTC. It codes for CAWNPGNYGYTF.

J is TRBJ2-7 and V is TRBV14, with a possible D match to TRBD2 (5 bases). Trimming cost V 2 bases and J 9 bases, with 14 bases left between them. Germline V CDR1 and CDR2: SGHDN, FVKESK. The CDR3 length is 13 residues. The CDR3 sequence: CASSQFLSAGQYF. For the CDR3, the DNA is TGTGCCAGCAGCCAATTCCTCTCTGCGGGGCAGTACTTC.

The gene calls are TRBV2 and TRBJ2-3; perhaps TRBD1 as D (7 bases). Germline V gene sequence: CDR1 SNHLY, CDR2 FYNNEI. The CDR3 runs to 14 residues. Trimming shortened V by 6 bases and J by 0 bases, and 10 bases separated the two germline ends. The CDR3 loop reads CASRTGTSTDTQYF. Written as DNA, the CDR3 is TGTGCCAGCAGGACAGGGACTAGCACAGATACGCAGTATTTT.

This sequence joins TRBV29-1 and TRBJ2-5; D is unresolved. V lost 5 bases to trimming and J lost 2 bases, with 9 bases between them. CDR1 SQVTM and CDR2 ANQGSEA come from the germline V gene. The length of the CDR3 is 12 residues. CDR3 nucleotide sequence: TGCAGCGTTTCCGAGACGCAAGAGACCCAGTACTTC. Translation: CSVSETQETQYF.

Written as DNA, the CDR3 is TGTGCCAGCAGCGTTTCCGACGGCCAGAATGAAAAACTGTTTTTT. It translates to CASSVSDGQNEKLFF. The genes are TRBV9 and TRBJ1-4; D unresolved. This CDR3 is 15 amino acids long. The germline V and J ends were trimmed by 2 bases and 5 bases, with 13 bases remaining between them. CDR1 SGDLS and CDR2 YYNGEE come from the germline V gene.

V usage is TRBV7-2 and J usage is TRBJ2-1; 9 bases agree with TRBD2. This CDR3 contains 16 residues. The germline CDR1 and CDR2 sequences are SGHTA and FQGNSA. With 1 base clipped from V and 2 bases from J, the junction kept 3 bases outside the gene matches. The CDR3 protein is CASSLGLAGPYNEQFF. CDR3 coding DNA: TGTGCCAGCAGCTTAGGGCTAGCGGGACCCTACAATGAGCAGTTCTTC. Full variable domain (rest looked up from reference TRBV7-2 and TRBJ2-1): GAGVSQSPSNKVTEKGKDVELRCDPISGHTALYWYRQSLGQGLEFLIYFQGNSAPDKSGLPSDRFSAERTGGSVSTLTIQRTQQEDSAVYLCASSLGLAGPYNEQFFGPGTRLTVL.

The chain joins TRBV5-6 to TRBJ2-1, with D perhaps TRBD1 or TRBD2 (5 bases each). The germline V and J ends were trimmed by 4 bases and 4 bases, with 15 bases remaining between them. Germline CDR1 reads SGHDT; CDR2 reads YYEEEE. The CDR3 loop spans 15 amino acids. The DNA of the CDR3 is TGTGCCAGCAGCCGGCCCGGGACGGATTACAATGAGCAGTTCTTC. Amino acids: CASSRPGTDYNEQFF.